The T cell receptor beta chain described here comes from a study of a mutant IDH1 vaccine in newly diagnosed glioma. Study-level background: Averaging roughly 40 years of age, treated patients were approximately 60% male and approximately 38% female. Beforehand, treatment had been radiotherapy, temozolomide, or both; the majority received both.

As to this clone: Its specificity is unknown.

Study results and caveats: Pseudoprogression apparently tracked independently of changes in top peripheral T cell clonotypes.

The protocol was immunoSEQ multiplex PCR, while the TCRdb copy is restricted to in-frame clones and leaves out a portion. This sample has 85,000 to 100,000 clones, with roughly four fifths found just once. The trim removed 2 bases at V and 4 bases at J, leaving 3 bases unmatched. CDR3 length: 14 residues. Germline CDR1 SGHTA, CDR2 FQGNSA. Documented time point: baseline, week 1 (first vaccination visit). This sample's treatment: pre-vaccination baseline after standard-of-care therapy. Sequences were derived from PBMCs, sampled from a glioma patient treated with radiotherapy, temozolomide or both. The chain is built from TRBV7-2 and TRBJ1-1; 8 positions match TRBD1. This receptor was taken from a woman aged 50 to 65 with glioma. The CDR3 region is CASSLSRGRTEAFF. CDR3 DNA: TGTGCCAGCAGCTTATCCAGGGGGCGCACTGAAGCTTTCTTT. Together with reference TRBV7-2 and TRBJ1-1, the CDR3 gives the full variable domain: GAGVSQSPSNKVTEKGKDVELRCDPISGHTALYWYRQSLGQGLEFLIYFQGNSAPDKSGLPSDRFSAERTGGSVSTLTIQRTQQEDSAVYLCASSLSRGRTEAFFGQGTRLTVV.